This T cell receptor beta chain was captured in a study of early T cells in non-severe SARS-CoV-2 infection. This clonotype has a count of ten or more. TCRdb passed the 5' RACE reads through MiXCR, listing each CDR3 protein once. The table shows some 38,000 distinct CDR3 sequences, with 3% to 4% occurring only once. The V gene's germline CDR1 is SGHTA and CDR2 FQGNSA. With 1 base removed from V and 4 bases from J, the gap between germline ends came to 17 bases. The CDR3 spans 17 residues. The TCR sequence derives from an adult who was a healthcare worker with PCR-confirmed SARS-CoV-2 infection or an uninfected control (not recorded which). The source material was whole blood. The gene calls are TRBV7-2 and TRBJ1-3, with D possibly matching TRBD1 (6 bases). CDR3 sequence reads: CASSLVGTGAGGNTIYF. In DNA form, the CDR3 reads TGTGCCAGCAGCTTAGTTGGTACGGGGGCGGGAGGAAACACCATATATTTT.